These 9 T cell receptor beta chains originate from one sample sequenced in a study of T cells expressing NK-cell markers. From its re-call of the 5' RACE reads, TCRdb lists each CDR3 protein once, without DNA. The table for this sample gives roughly 110,000 distinct CDR3 sequences. Sample: blood T cells: a sorted CD56 or NKG2C T cell subset, CD4+ or CD8+ T cells, or bulk PBMC T cells (not recorded which). These receptors were collected from a woman aged 18 to 75 in good health.

The CDR3 is CATSGTGELFF. The chain carries TRBV6-2 or TRBV6-3 and TRBJ2-2. Per germline, CDR1 MNHEY and CDR2 SVGEGT. The CDR3 totals 11 residues.

The CDR3 spells CASQAPGPTQYF. This rearrangement joins TRBV12-3 or TRBV12-4 to TRBJ2-3; the TCRdb call, TRBD1, lacks DNA for checking. The CDR3 is 12 amino acids.

The chain has TRBV12-3 or TRBV12-4 and TRBJ2-1; TCRdb's assignment of TRBD2 cannot be checked, as there is no DNA. This CDR3 region has 15 residues. This chain's CDR3 is CASSLLAGGPVEQFF.

This chain connects TRBV5-1 to TRBJ2-3; no DNA is available, so the TRBD1 call from TCRdb remains unchecked. The CDR3 loop spans 14 amino acids. CDR1 SGHRS and CDR2 YFSETQ come from the germline V gene. This CDR3 reads CASSRDSSTDTQYF.

J is TRBJ2-1 and V is TRBV20-1; the TCRdb D gene call, TRBD2, has no DNA to confirm it. This CDR3 is 13 amino acids long. In germline, CDR1 is DFQATT, CDR2 SNEGSKA (reference sequence). CDR3 protein: CSSLAGGLNEQFF.

The chain has TRBV29-1 and TRBJ2-1; the TRBD2 assignment by TCRdb is unverifiable without DNA. The CDR3 runs 13 residues. The germline V gene has CDR1 SQVTM and CDR2 ANQGSEA. The CDR3 region is CSVSGGDYNEQFF.

J is TRBJ1-4 and V is TRBV19. Germline V gene sequence: CDR1 LNHDA, CDR2 SQIVND (reference sequence). The CDR3 totals 12 residues. The CDR3 is CASQGGPEKLFF. Looking up the rest from reference TRBV19 and TRBJ1-4 gives the full variable domain: DGGITQSPKYLFRKEGQNVTLSCEQNLNHDAMYWYRQDPGQGLRLIYYSQIVNDFQKGDIAEGYSVSREKKESFPLTVTSAQKNPTAFYLCASQGGPEKLFFGSGTQLSVL.

The chain uses TRBV29-1 and TRBJ2-2; with no DNA, the TCRdb D assignment of TRBD2 cannot be verified. The CDR3 contains 13 residues. In germline, CDR1 is SQVTM, CDR2 ANQGSEA. The CDR3 reads CSAQDYFTGELFF.

The chain employs TRBV24-1 and TRBJ2-2; TCRdb calls TRBD1, which cannot be checked without DNA. This CDR3 spans 17 amino acids. Germline-derived CDR1 and CDR2 are KGHDR and SFDVKD. This CDR3 is CATSGDRDSSNGGELFF.